Each of the 17 T cell receptor beta chains below was sequenced from the same sample in a study of blood T cell repertoires in COVID-19. Only in-frame clones appear in the TCRdb table, and some are missing; sequencing was by immunoSEQ multiplex PCR. The sample shows about 670,000 clones, 85% to 90% of them seen only once. Sequences were obtained from peripheral blood. The receptors were sampled from a woman between 18 and 29 years old with acute or convalescent COVID-19.

J is TRBJ1-3 and V is TRBV19; 7 nucleotides match TRBD1. Per the germline V gene, CDR1 is LNHDA and CDR2 is SQIVND (reference sequence). The trim removed 0 bases at V and 2 bases at J, leaving 4 bases unmatched. This CDR3 comprises 16 residues. The CDR3 loop is CASSIDRTGTGNTIYF. CDR3 coding DNA: TGTGCCAGTAGTATAGACCGGACAGGAACTGGAAACACCATATATTTT.

CDR3 nucleotide sequence: TGCGCCAGCAGTGAGCCGCTCCTACTGACAGGGGGTCAGCCCCAGCATTTT. Encoded protein: CASSEPLLLTGGQPQHF. This chain connects TRBV10-2 to TRBJ1-5; TRBD1 matches at 9 bases. The CDR3 length is 17 residues. The V segment lost 2 bases and the J segment 6 bases; nucleotides outside the gene matches: 11. Germline assignment: CDR1 WSHSY and CDR2 SAAADI.

The V call is TRBV19, the J call TRBJ2-7, with 11 bases matching TRBD1. This CDR3 comprises 12 residues. Germline-derived CDR1 and CDR2 are LNHDA and SQIVND (reference sequence). V lost 8 bases to trimming and J lost 6 bases; unmatched junction nucleotides: 3. The CDR3 loop is CASGQGATEQYF. CDR3 in DNA: TGTGCCAGTGGACAGGGGGCGACCGAGCAGTACTTC.

The chain links TRBV7-6 to TRBJ1-6, with 8 bases matching TRBD1. V lost 5 bases, J lost 9 bases, and 6 bases stayed unmatched. Germline V gene sequence: CDR1 SGHVS, CDR2 FNYEAQ. The CDR3 contains 14 residues. CDR3 coding DNA: TGTGCCAGCAGCCCCCGGACAGGGACTTCACCCCTCCACTTT. As protein: CASSPRTGTSPLHF. The full variable domain, rest sourced from reference TRBV7-6 and TRBJ1-6, is GAGVSQSPRYKVTKRGQDVALRCDPISGHVSLYWYRQALGQGPEFLTYFNYEAQQDKSGLPNDRFSAERPEGSISTLTIQRTEQRDSAMYRCASSPRTGTSPLHFGNGTRLTVT.

The chain joins TRBV30 to TRBJ1-1, with D uncertain. Germline V CDR1 and CDR2: GTSNPN, SVGIG (reference sequence). Trimming shortened V by 6 bases and J by 4 bases, and 12 bases separated the two germline ends. The CDR3 loop spans 12 amino acids. The CDR3 region is CACFPRGTEAFF. Here the CDR3 DNA reads TGTGCCTGCTTTCCTCGGGGCACTGAAGCTTTCTTT. Based on the CDR3 plus reference TRBV30 and TRBJ1-1, the full variable domain is SQTIHQWPATLVQPVGSPLSLECTVEGTSNPNLYWYRQAAGRGLQLLFYSVGIGQISSEVPQNLSASRPQDRQFILSSKKLLLSDSGFYLCACFPRGTEAFFGQGTRLTVV.

The gene calls are TRBV2 and TRBJ1-5; no firm D call. This CDR3 is 11 amino acids long. V gave up 6 bases and J gave up 6 bases, with 6 bases separating them. Looked up from germline, CDR1 is SNHLY and CDR2 is FYNNEI. Written as DNA, the CDR3 is TGTGCCAGCAGGGCGGGTCAGCCCCAGCATTTT. It is translated as CASRAGQPQHF.

This clone was counted a single time. CDR3 in amino acids: CASSVGVAGASSSYNEQFF. CDR3 nucleotide sequence: TGTGCCAGCAGCGTAGGGGTAGCGGGGGCCTCGAGCTCCTACAATGAGCAGTTCTTC. The chain joins TRBV9 to TRBJ2-1, with TRBD2 matching over 9 bases. Per germline, CDR1 SGDLS and CDR2 YYNGEE. V was pared by 0 bases and J by 0 bases, with 10 bases of the junction left unmatched. There are 19 residues in the CDR3.

The V gene is TRBV7-9, the J gene TRBJ1-6, with TRBD1 identical over 9 bases. The CDR3 has 15 amino acids. The V segment lost 3 bases and the J segment 7 bases; nucleotides outside the gene matches: 4. CDR1 is SEHNR and CDR2 is FQNEAQ in the germline V gene (reference sequence). CDR3 residues: CASSFMTGGNSPLHF. The DNA of the CDR3 is TGTGCCAGCAGCTTCATGACAGGGGGGAATTCACCCCTCCACTTT. Combining the CDR3 with reference TRBV7-9 and TRBJ1-6 gives the whole variable domain DTGVSQNPRHKITKRGQNVTFRCDPISEHNRLYWYRQTLGQGPEFLTYFQNEAQLEKSRLLSDRFSAERPKGSFSTLEIQRTEQGDSAMYLCASSFMTGGNSPLHFGNGTRLTVT.

The rearrangement uses TRBV11-2 and TRBJ2-7; 9 bases map to TRBD2. CDR3 size: 16 residues. Germline V gene data show CDR1 as SGHAT and CDR2 as FQNNGV. Unmatched junction bases numbered 15, after V lost 6 bases and J lost 6 bases. DNA for the CDR3: TGTGCCAGCAGGTATACAAGCGGGGGGTCATGGAGCGAGCAGTACTTC. Protein: CASRYTSGGSWSEQYF.

V usage is TRBV7-3 and J usage is TRBJ2-7; D might be TRBD2 (7 bases). The CDR3 is 14 amino acids. The germline V and J ends were trimmed by 5 bases and 2 bases, with 13 bases remaining between them. CDR1 and CDR2 from the germline V gene are SGHTA and FQGTGA. This chain's CDR3 is CASSTSDRPYEQYF. DNA for the CDR3: TGTGCCAGCAGCACTAGCGACAGGCCCTACGAGCAGTACTTC.

The chain is built from TRBV25-1 and TRBJ1-1; perhaps TRBD1 as D (6 bases). Germline V gene data show CDR1 as MGHDK and CDR2 as SYGVNS. The CDR3 is made up of 16 amino acids. V lost 4 bases, J lost 2 bases, and 17 bases lay in between. DNA of the CDR3: TGTGCCAGCAGTGCGAAGGAGGGGGGGAAAAACACTGAAGCTTTCTTT. As protein: CASSAKEGGKNTEAFF.

V usage is TRBV7-3 and J usage is TRBJ2-2, with D unresolved. Germline CDR1 SGHTA, CDR2 FQGTGA. This CDR3 contains 14 residues. V shed 5 bases and J shed 6 bases, with 13 bases lying between them. The chain's CDR3 is CASSQTPGAGELFF. CDR3 bases: TGTGCCAGCAGCCAAACCCCAGGCGCCGGGGAGCTGTTTTTT.

The chain couples TRBV2 to TRBJ2-3; D ambiguous. Germline assignment: CDR1 SNHLY and CDR2 FYNNEI. V was cut by 7 bases and J by 3 bases, with 11 bases left in between. The CDR3 runs 13 residues. Here the CDR3 DNA reads TGTGCCAGCATCTCGCGAGGAACAGATACGCAGTATTTT. Its translation is CASISRGTDTQYF. Full variable domain (remainder filled in from reference TRBV2 and TRBJ2-3): EPEVTQTPSHQVTQMGQEVILRCVPISNHLYFYWYRQILGQKVEFLVSFYNNEISEKSEIFDDQFSVERPDGSNFTLKIRSTKLEDSAMYFCASISRGTDTQYFGPGTRLTVL.

The gene calls are TRBV5-1 and TRBJ1-1; possibly TRBD1 for D (6 bases). The V gene lost 0 bases and the J gene lost 3 bases, with 12 bases spanning the gap. This CDR3 contains 15 residues. CDR1 is SGHRS, CDR2 YFSETQ, per germline. The CDR3 loop is CASSLVGTKDTEAFF. CDR3 coding DNA: TGCGCCAGCAGCTTGGTCGGGACAAAGGACACTGAAGCTTTCTTT.

This chain links TRBV19 with TRBJ1-1, with D unclear. Looked up from germline, CDR1 is LNHDA and CDR2 is SQIVND (reference sequence). Trimming removed 3 bases at V and 0 bases at J, with 8 bases between. The CDR3 consists of 14 residues. Here the CDR3 DNA reads TGTGCCAGTAGTATCTGGCTGATGAACACTGAAGCTTTCTTT. Its protein product is CASSIWLMNTEAFF.

This clone has a single count. This same CDR3 is encoded by further DNA sequences in the sample. The chain recombines TRBV7-9 with TRBJ2-7; a possible D gene is TRBD2 (6 bases). V was shortened by 0 bases and J by 0 bases, with 6 bases between the two germline ends. Germline CDR1 reads SEHNR; CDR2 reads FQNEAQ (reference sequence). The CDR3 covers 14 residues. The CDR3 DNA follows: TGTGCCAGCAGCTTAGCGGGGGGCTCCTACGAGCAGTACTTC. Translation: CASSLAGGSYEQYF.

This clone was observed a handful of times. V gene TRBV4-1 combines with J gene TRBJ1-6, with D possibly TRBD1 on 5 matching bases. V lost 0 bases, J lost 9 bases, and 15 bases lay in between. The CDR3 consists of 16 residues. Germline CDR1 reads MGHRA; CDR2 reads YSYEKL. The DNA for the CDR3 is TGCGCCAGCAGCCAAGAGCGGGGCTCCACGGGTTCACCCCTCCACTTT. This translates into CASSQERGSTGSPLHF.